The 13 T cell receptor beta chains below all came from one sample that was sequenced in a study of cytomegalovirus exposure and HLA in healthy donors. Vbeta (60) and Jbeta (13) primers were used in the PCR. Clones were sequenced by immunoSEQ multiplex PCR, and TCRdb holds only the in-frame ones, with some missing. Found here are approximately 27,000 clones, 62% of them singletons; the top ten hold roughly 40%. Material for sequencing was PBMCs. These TCRs come from a male donor in good health and CMV-seropositive.

The chain carries TRBV15 and TRBJ2-5; D unclear. V was clipped by 0 bases and J by 4 bases, with 3 bases between them. This CDR3 comprises 12 residues. The germline V gene encodes CDR1 LNHNV and CDR2 YYDKDF (reference sequence). The CDR3 DNA is TGTGCCACCAGCAGAGATCTAGAGACCCAGTACTTC. This translates into CATSRDLETQYF.

This chain joins TRBV2 and TRBJ2-3; TRBD1 matches 10 bases. This CDR3 contains 15 residues. V shed 6 bases and J 5 bases; nucleotides not matched to a gene: 8. Germline V CDR1 and CDR2: SNHLY, FYNNEI. CDR3 DNA sequence: TGTGCCAGCAGGCGACAGGGGGCGCAAGGAGATACGCAGTATTTT. The encoded protein is CASRRQGAQGDTQYF.

The genes are TRBV11-2 and TRBJ1-2; D gene uncertain. The V gene lost 0 bases and the J gene lost 3 bases, with 11 bases spanning the gap. Germline assignment: CDR1 SGHAT and CDR2 FQNNGV. CDR3 length: 15 amino acids. In DNA form, the CDR3 reads TGTGCCAGCAGCTTAGATCCCGGGGAGTACTATGGCTACACCTTC. Translated: CASSLDPGEYYGYTF.

The chain uses TRBV5-4 and TRBJ2-7; a weak D match, TRBD1 (6 bases). Germline V gene lookup returns CDR1 SGHNT and CDR2 YYREEE (reference sequence). The ends were cut back, 5 bases at V and 5 bases at J, with 20 bases in the middle. The CDR3 runs to 15 residues. DNA of the CDR3: TGTGCCAGCAGGCGTGACCCGACAGGTACGGACGAGCAGTACTTC. Its protein product is CASRRDPTGTDEQYF.

The CDR3 here is CASSVSGSSYNEQFF. CDR3 nucleotide sequence: TGTGCCAGCAGTGTTAGCGGGAGCTCCTACAATGAGCAGTTCTTC. This chain connects TRBV2 to TRBJ2-1, with TRBD2 matching 9 bases. CDR1 and CDR2 (germline): SNHLY, FYNNEI. This CDR3 has 15 amino acids. V shed 4 bases and J 0 bases; nucleotides not matched to a gene: 1.

Worth noting for this clone: Additional DNA sequences in this sample encode the identical CDR3. The genes are TRBV5-1 and TRBJ2-6, with TRBD2 as a possible D gene (5 bases). Trimming shortened V by 2 bases and J by 1 base, and 7 bases separated the two germline ends. The CDR3 covers 15 residues. Germline-derived CDR1 and CDR2 are SGHRS and YFSETQ. The CDR3 region is CASSFGGSGANVLTF. DNA for the CDR3: TGCGCCAGCAGCTTCGGAGGTTCTGGGGCCAACGTCCTGACTTTC.

This clone was recorded a few times. The chain uses TRBV5-1 and TRBJ2-6; D call uncertain. V was clipped by 2 bases and J by 2 bases, with 8 bases between them. The CDR3 runs to 15 residues. The V gene's germline CDR1 is SGHRS and CDR2 YFSETQ. The CDR3 region is CASSFRVAGANVLTF. CDR3 DNA sequence: TGCGCCAGCAGCTTCCGAGTTGCTGGGGCCAACGTCCTGACTTTC.

The rearrangement uses TRBV6-4 and TRBJ1-6, with 12 nucleotides matching TRBD1. Trimming at V came to 2 bases and at J to 10 bases, leaving 0 bases not matched to a gene. The CDR3 extends over 14 amino acids. CDR1 MRHNA and CDR2 SNTAGT come from the germline V gene. The CDR3 DNA reads TGTGCCAGCAGTGACGGGACAGGGGGCTCACCCCTCCACTTT. Its translation is CASSDGTGGSPLHF.

This clone was seen a few times. The CDR3 DNA reads as TGTGCCAGCAGTGAGGCAGGGGGAAACTATGGCTACACCTTC. Translation: CASSEAGGNYGYTF. The chain recombines TRBV6-1 with TRBJ1-2, with 7 bases matching TRBD1. The V and J ends lost 3 bases and 2 bases, in that order; junction bases with no gene match: 3. Germline loops: CDR1 MNHNS, CDR2 SASEGT. The CDR3 totals 14 residues.

This rearrangement joins TRBV2 to TRBJ2-5, with D maybe TRBD2 (6 bases). The J call is uncertain, as TRBJ2-7 better fits the DNA end. Germline values: CDR1 SNHLY, CDR2 FYNNEI. The CDR3 totals 13 residues. The CDR3 loop reads CASGPGSSYEQYF. Here the CDR3 DNA reads TGTGCCAGCGGTCCCGGGAGCTCCTACGAGCAGTACTTC.

This clone came up a few times. The V call is TRBV5-1, the J call TRBJ2-5, with D tentatively TRBD2 (7 bases). The CDR3 runs 16 residues. The germline V gene encodes CDR1 SGHRS and CDR2 YFSETQ. Trimming removed 4 bases at V and 4 bases at J, with 20 bases between. The CDR3 DNA reads as TGCGCCAGCAGCACGACTAGCCGAATAGGGGGAGAGACCCAGTACTTC. This gives the protein CASSTTSRIGGETQYF.

The chain has TRBV19 and TRBJ2-2; D might be TRBD1 (6 bases). This CDR3 is built from 14 residues. Germline V gene data show CDR1 as LNHDA and CDR2 as SQIVND (reference sequence). The V gene lost 5 bases and the J gene lost 7 bases, with 14 bases spanning the gap. The CDR3 DNA follows: TGTGCCAGTAGTTCTCAGGGGATATTCGGGGAGCTGTTTTTT. Translating it yields CASSSQGIFGELFF. The full variable domain, with the rest looked up from reference TRBV19 and TRBJ2-2, is DGGITQSPKYLFRKEGQNVTLSCEQNLNHDAMYWYRQDPGQGLRLIYYSQIVNDFQKGDIAEGYSVSREKKESFPLTVTSAQKNPTAFYLCASSSQGIFGELFFGEGSRLTVL.

This clone was counted a few times. The chain links TRBV9 to TRBJ1-2, with D possibly TRBD1 on 6 matching bases. Germline CDR1 is SGDLS and CDR2 is YYNGEE. This CDR3 spans 13 amino acids. V was pared by 6 bases and J by 4 bases, with 13 bases between. The CDR3 spells CASTGQLSYGYTF. CDR3 nucleotide sequence: TGTGCCAGCACAGGACAGCTCTCCTATGGCTACACCTTC. Using reference TRBV9 and TRBJ1-2 for the parts outside the CDR3, the full variable domain is DSGVTQTPKHLITATGQRVTLRCSPRSGDLSVYWYQQSLDQGLQFLIQYYNGEERAKGNILERFSAQQFPDLHSELNLSSLELGDSALYFCASTGQLSYGYTFGSGTRLTVV.